One sample yielded the 19 T cell receptor beta chains listed below, sequenced in a study of blood T cell repertoires in COVID-19. Sequencing used immunoSEQ multiplex PCR; TCRdb keeps in-frame clones, though not all of them. Of about 210,000 clones in the sample, 65% to 85% are singletons; the top ten hold under 3.5%. Sequenced input: peripheral blood. Source of these receptors: a man aged 45-60 years with active or convalescent COVID-19.

The chain carries TRBV5-1 and TRBJ1-4, with D perhaps TRBD1 (5 bases). Germline V CDR1 and CDR2: SGHRS, YFSETQ. Deletions cut 4 bases from V and 8 bases from J, with 18 bases between. The length of the CDR3 is 15 residues. CDR3 amino acids: CASSPEGAGWEKLFF. The CDR3 region has the DNA TGCGCCAGCAGCCCGGAAGGGGCAGGGTGGGAAAAACTGTTTTTT. The variable domain in full, with the rest retrieved from reference TRBV5-1 and TRBJ1-4, is KAGVTQTPRYLIKTRGQQVTLSCSPISGHRSVSWYQQTPGQGLQFLFEYFSETQRNKGNFPGRFSGRQFSNSRSEMNVSTLELGDSALYLCASSPEGAGWEKLFFGSGTQLSVL.

The chain employs TRBV5-1 and TRBJ2-7; 11 bases are shared with TRBD2. Trimming removed 7 bases from V and 3 bases from J; junction bases left unmatched: 9. Germline V gives CDR1 SGHRS, CDR2 YFSETQ. CDR3 length: 15 amino acids. Here the CDR3 DNA reads TGCGCCAGCCGAAGGACTAGCGGGTTAAACTACGAGCAGTACTTC. Encoded protein: CASRRTSGLNYEQYF.

The genes are TRBV5-1 and TRBJ1-6, with D possibly being TRBD1 (6 bases). Germline loops: CDR1 SGHRS, CDR2 YFSETQ. This CDR3 spans 15 amino acids. V lost 3 bases to trimming and J lost 8 bases, with 15 bases between them. CDR3 sequence reads: CASSWYIAGDSPLHF. Here the CDR3 DNA reads TGCGCCAGCAGCTGGTACATCGCAGGGGATTCACCCCTCCACTTT. Filled out from reference TRBV5-1 and TRBJ1-6, the complete variable domain reads KAGVTQTPRYLIKTRGQQVTLSCSPISGHRSVSWYQQTPGQGLQFLFEYFSETQRNKGNFPGRFSGRQFSNSRSEMNVSTLELGDSALYLCASSWYIAGDSPLHFGNGTRLTVT.

The chain combines TRBV2 with TRBJ2-1; tentative D call: TRBD2 (5 bases). V lost 2 bases, J lost 9 bases, and 11 bases lay in between. Germline values: CDR1 SNHLY, CDR2 FYNNEI. This CDR3 is built from 13 residues. The CDR3 sequence: CASSELEGGEQFF. DNA of the CDR3: TGTGCCAGCAGTGAATTGGAAGGAGGTGAGCAGTTCTTC.

This clone was seen a handful of times. The rearrangement joins TRBV19 to TRBJ2-3, with a weak D call TRBD1 (5 bases). Germline CDR1 reads LNHDA; CDR2 reads SQIVND (reference sequence). The CDR3 loop spans 14 amino acids. V was pared by 4 bases and J by 3 bases, with 11 bases between. The CDR3 nucleotides read TGTGCCAGTAGTACGGCAGGGCGGACAGATACGCAGTATTTT. Protein sequence: CASSTAGRTDTQYF.

The J gene is TRBJ1-2, the V gene TRBV5-4; D gene uncertain. Trimming pared 0 bases from V and 6 bases from J, leaving 9 bases between. Per the germline V gene, CDR1 is SGHNT and CDR2 is YYREEE (reference sequence). This CDR3 spans 13 amino acids. The CDR3 DNA reads as TGTGCCAGCAGCTTGGCCCAGGCAGATGGCTACACCTTC. The encoded protein is CASSLAQADGYTF.

As for this clone: A much larger clone lies a single base off, so this may be a read error. V gene TRBV9 combines with J gene TRBJ2-7; 7 bases align to TRBD2. CDR1 is SGDLS, CDR2 YYNGEE, per germline. The V gene end was trimmed by 0 bases and the J gene end by 5 bases; junction bases not matched to a gene: 8. There are 15 residues in the CDR3. CDR3 bases: TGTGCCAGCAGCGTAGGTGGGGGGGGGTACCACGAGCAGTACTTC. Protein: CASSVGGGGYHEQYF.

The chain couples TRBV4-1 to TRBJ1-3; no definite D call. V was pared by 4 bases and J by 5 bases, with 12 bases between. This CDR3 contains 14 residues. Germline V gene data show CDR1 as MGHRA and CDR2 as YSYEKL. DNA for the CDR3: TGCGCCAGCAGCCCCGGGGAGATTCGAAACACCATATATTTT. Amino acid sequence: CASSPGEIRNTIYF.

The chain employs TRBV30 and TRBJ1-2, with 12 bases fitting TRBD1. V shed 7 bases, J shed 4 bases, and the junction held 10 bases outside the gene matches. Germline-derived CDR1 and CDR2 are GTSNPN and SVGIG (reference sequence). The CDR3 has 15 amino acids. The CDR3 region has the DNA TGTGCCTCTCCGGGACAGGGGGCGGCGGGCTATGGCTACACCTTC. Its protein product is CASPGQGAAGYGYTF.

The rearrangement joins TRBV30 to TRBJ1-5; D is possibly TRBD1 (5 bases). V lost 0 bases to trimming and J lost 4 bases, with 13 bases between them. The CDR3 is 15 amino acids. The V gene's germline CDR1 is GTSNPN and CDR2 SVGIG (reference sequence). The CDR3 DNA is TGTGCCTGGAGTGTCAAAGGACAATTGAATCAGCCCCAGCATTTT. Translated: CAWSVKGQLNQPQHF.

V usage is TRBV19 and J usage is TRBJ1-1; 9 bases fit TRBD1. Germline CDR1 and CDR2: LNHDA and SQIVND (reference sequence). The ends lost 5 bases at V and 5 bases at J; junction bases unmatched: 6. The CDR3 loop spans 14 amino acids. CDR3 protein: CASSVQGAKTEAFF. The CDR3 nucleotides read TGTGCCAGTAGTGTACAGGGGGCAAAGACTGAAGCTTTCTTT. The whole variable domain, filled in from reference TRBV19 and TRBJ1-1, reads DGGITQSPKYLFRKEGQNVTLSCEQNLNHDAMYWYRQDPGQGLRLIYYSQIVNDFQKGDIAEGYSVSREKKESFPLTVTSAQKNPTAFYLCASSVQGAKTEAFFGQGTRLTVV.

The rearrangement uses TRBV28 and TRBJ2-5; D might be TRBD1 (5 bases). The CDR3 consists of 13 residues. V lost 6 bases to trimming and J lost 2 bases, with 10 bases between them. Germline loops: CDR1 MDHEN, CDR2 SYDVKM. CDR3 coding DNA: TGTGCCAGCAGGGGGCTGCAGCAAGAGACCCAGTACTTC. Translation gives CASRGLQQETQYF.

The V gene is TRBV21-1, the J gene TRBJ1-3; TRBD1, as called in the table, went unchecked against the DNA. TRBV21-1 is shown as a pseudogene. This CDR3 is built from 17 residues. CDR3 in amino acids: CASSKSVQGPSGNTIYF. CDR3 DNA: TGTGCCAGCAGCAAAAGCGTACAGGGCCCCTCTGGAAACACCATATATTTT.

J is TRBJ2-1 and V is TRBV9; 13 bases fit TRBD2. Germline values: CDR1 SGDLS, CDR2 YYNGEE. After removal of 2 bases from V and 7 bases from J, the junction contained 6 bases not matched to a gene. The CDR3 loop spans 16 amino acids. This CDR3 is CASSVGLAGVGNEQFF. The CDR3 nucleotides are TGTGCCAGCAGCGTCGGACTAGCGGGAGTAGGGAATGAGCAGTTCTTC.

The chain combines TRBV5-1 with TRBJ2-2; TRBD1 aligns across 7 bases. This CDR3 contains 15 residues. In germline, CDR1 is SGHRS, CDR2 YFSETQ. Unmatched junction bases numbered 9, after V lost 6 bases and J lost 4 bases. Here the CDR3 DNA reads TGCGCCAGCACTTACTCAGGGGGACCCACCGGGGAGCTGTTTTTT. It is translated as CASTYSGGPTGELFF.

This chain joins TRBV5-6 and TRBJ1-2; D might be TRBD1 (5 bases). This CDR3 has 15 residues. Per germline, CDR1 SGHDT and CDR2 YYEEEE. V was shortened by 1 base and J by 4 bases, with 14 bases between the two germline ends. As DNA, the CDR3 is TGTGCCAGCAGCTTGTGGATAGGGGCGCGCTATGGCTACACCTTC. Amino acids: CASSLWIGARYGYTF.

CDR3 nucleotide sequence: TGTGCCAGCACCCAATTACTCCCGAACACTGAAGCTTTCTTT. Protein sequence: CASTQLLPNTEAFF. The chain combines TRBV28 with TRBJ1-1; D gene uncertain. With 7 bases removed from V and 1 base from J, the gap between germline ends came to 13 bases. Germline CDR1 reads MDHEN; CDR2 reads SYDVKM. This CDR3 is built from 14 residues. The complete variable domain, with remaining parts taken from reference TRBV28 and TRBJ1-1, reads DVKVTQSSRYLVKRTGEKVFLECVQDMDHENMFWYRQDPGLGLRLIYFSYDVKMKEKGDIPEGYSVSREKKERFSLILESASTNQTSMYLCASTQLLPNTEAFFGQGTRLTVV.

This clone was seen once. This chain joins TRBV5-8 and TRBJ1-5; tentative D call: TRBD1 (6 bases). CDR3 length equals 15 residues. CDR1 SGHTS and CDR2 YDEGEE come from the germline V gene. Trimming pared 0 bases from V and 7 bases from J, leaving 14 bases between. CDR3 coding DNA: TGTGCCAGCAGCTTGGAGGGGGGGGCAGGGCAGCCCCAGCATTTT. This gives the protein CASSLEGGAGQPQHF.

The chain is built from TRBV11-2 and TRBJ2-5, with 8 positions matching TRBD2. The CDR3 spans 13 residues. CDR1 is SGHAT, CDR2 FQNNGV, per germline. J gave up 5 bases and V 2 bases, and 1 base lay outside the gene matches. This chain's CDR3 is CASSLRGGETQYF. DNA of the CDR3: TGTGCCAGCAGCTTACGGGGGGGTGAGACCCAGTACTTC.